This TCR beta chain was identified in a study of blood T cell repertoires in COVID-19. Germline V CDR1 and CDR2: MNHEY, SVGEGT. V was clipped by 5 bases and J by 4 bases, with 6 bases between them. This CDR3 is built from 12 residues. Original processing methods: Quantification of nucleated cells was approximated via reference gene primer amplification. The data were produced by immunoSEQ multiplex PCR, yet TCRdb's version contains in-frame clones alone and is incomplete. The D gene and trimming were derived from the DNA, and the V and J assignments and clone size from that table. The table lists some 300,000 clones, just under 90% of them singletons. In terms of age and location, participants ranged from roughly 18 to 95 years and lived in about two dozen US areas. Participants were placed into cohorts based on the clinical history they reported. Donors in Cohort 3 who had recovered were those with two negative PCRs, healthcare professional clearance, or resolution of their symptoms.

The sequenced material came from PBMCs or T cells enriched from blood (not recorded which). The chain couples TRBV6-2 or TRBV6-3 to TRBJ2-1, with D perhaps matching TRBD1 (5 bases). This sequence was found in a woman in her thirties who had recovered from COVID-19. CDR3 sequence: CASSPGYNEQFF. As DNA, the CDR3 is TGTGCCAGCAGTCCAGGGTACAATGAGCAGTTCTTC.